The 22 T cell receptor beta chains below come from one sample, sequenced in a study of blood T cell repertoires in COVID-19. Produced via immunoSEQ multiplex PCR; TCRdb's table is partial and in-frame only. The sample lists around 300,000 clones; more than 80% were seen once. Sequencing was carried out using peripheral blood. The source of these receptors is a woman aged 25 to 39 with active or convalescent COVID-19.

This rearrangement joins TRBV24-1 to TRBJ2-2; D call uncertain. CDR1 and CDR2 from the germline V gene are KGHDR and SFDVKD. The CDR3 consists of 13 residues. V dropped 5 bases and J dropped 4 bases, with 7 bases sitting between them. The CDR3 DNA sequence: TGTGCCACCAGTGGAGCAAGCACCGGGGAGCTGTTTTTT. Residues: CATSGASTGELFF.

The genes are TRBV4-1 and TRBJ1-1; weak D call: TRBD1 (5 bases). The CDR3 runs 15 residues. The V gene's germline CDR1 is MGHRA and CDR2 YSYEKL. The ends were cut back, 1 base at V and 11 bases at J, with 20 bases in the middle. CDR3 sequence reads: CASSQGGTSGGSAFF. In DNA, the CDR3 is TGCGCCAGCAGCCAAGGGGGGACTTCGGGTGGTTCTGCTTTCTTT.

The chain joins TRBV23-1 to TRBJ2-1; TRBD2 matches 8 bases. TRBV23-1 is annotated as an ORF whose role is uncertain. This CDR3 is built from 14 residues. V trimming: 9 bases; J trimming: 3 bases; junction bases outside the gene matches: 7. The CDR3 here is CARVRRGDYNEQFF. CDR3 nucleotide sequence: TGCGCCAGGGTGCGGCGGGGGGACTACAATGAGCAGTTCTTC.

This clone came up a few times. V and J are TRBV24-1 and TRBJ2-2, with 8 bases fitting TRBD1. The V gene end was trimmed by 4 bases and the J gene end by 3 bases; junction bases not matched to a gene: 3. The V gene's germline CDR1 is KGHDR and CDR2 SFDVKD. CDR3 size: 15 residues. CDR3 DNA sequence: TGTGCCACCAGTGACCCGGACAGGGACACCGGGGAGCTGTTTTTT. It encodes CATSDPDRDTGELFF.

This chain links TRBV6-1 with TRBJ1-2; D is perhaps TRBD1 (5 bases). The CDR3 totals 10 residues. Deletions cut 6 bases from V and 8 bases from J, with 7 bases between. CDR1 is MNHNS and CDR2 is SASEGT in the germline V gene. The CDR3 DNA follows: TGTGCCAGCAGCCGACAGGGCTACACCTTC. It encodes CASSRQGYTF.

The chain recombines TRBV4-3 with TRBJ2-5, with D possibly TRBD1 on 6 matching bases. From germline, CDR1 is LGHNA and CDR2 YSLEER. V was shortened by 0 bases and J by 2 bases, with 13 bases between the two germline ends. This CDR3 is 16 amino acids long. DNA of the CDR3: TGCGCCAGCAGCCAAGATGCGAGGGGGTCACAAGAGACCCAGTACTTC. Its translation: CASSQDARGSQETQYF.

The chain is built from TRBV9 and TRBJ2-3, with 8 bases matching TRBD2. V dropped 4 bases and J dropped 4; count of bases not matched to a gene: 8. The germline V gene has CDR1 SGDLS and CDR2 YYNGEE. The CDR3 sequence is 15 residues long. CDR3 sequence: CASSRGSGVADTQYF. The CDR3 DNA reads TGTGCCAGCAGCCGGGGTAGCGGGGTAGCAGATACGCAGTATTTT.

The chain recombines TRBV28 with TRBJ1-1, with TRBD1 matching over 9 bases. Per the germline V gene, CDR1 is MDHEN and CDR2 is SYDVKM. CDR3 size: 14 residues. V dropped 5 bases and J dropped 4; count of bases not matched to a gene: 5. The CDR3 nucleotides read TGTGCCAGCAGTACCCGACAGGGGGGCACTGAAGCTTTCTTT. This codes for CASSTRQGGTEAFF.

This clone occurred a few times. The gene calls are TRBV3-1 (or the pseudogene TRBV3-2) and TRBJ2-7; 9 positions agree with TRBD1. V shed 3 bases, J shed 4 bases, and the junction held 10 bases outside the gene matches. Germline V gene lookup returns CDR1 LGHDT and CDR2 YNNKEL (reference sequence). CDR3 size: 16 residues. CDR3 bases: TGTGCCAGCAGCCAGGCTGGACAGGGGTTAAGGTACGAGCAGTACTTC. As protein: CASSQAGQGLRYEQYF.

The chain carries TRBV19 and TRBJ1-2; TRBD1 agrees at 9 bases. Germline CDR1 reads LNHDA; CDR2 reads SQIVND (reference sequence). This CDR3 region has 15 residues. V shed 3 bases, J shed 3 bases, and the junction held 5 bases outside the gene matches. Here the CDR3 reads CASSIEGQGDYGYTF. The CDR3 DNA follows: TGTGCCAGTAGTATTGAGGGACAGGGTGACTATGGCTACACCTTC.

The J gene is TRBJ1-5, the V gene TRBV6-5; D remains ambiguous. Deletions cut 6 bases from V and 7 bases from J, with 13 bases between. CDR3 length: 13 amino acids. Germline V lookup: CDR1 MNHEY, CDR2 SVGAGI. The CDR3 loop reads CASSISGSQPQHF. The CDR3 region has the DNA TGTGCCAGCAGCATCTCGGGGAGCCAGCCCCAGCATTTT.

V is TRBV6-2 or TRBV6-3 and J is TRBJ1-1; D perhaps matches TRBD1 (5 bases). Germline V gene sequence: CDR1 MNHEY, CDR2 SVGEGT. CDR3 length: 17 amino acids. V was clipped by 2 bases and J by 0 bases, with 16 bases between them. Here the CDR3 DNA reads TGTGCCAGCAGTTACCGCCCCCAGGGCAGACTGAACACTGAAGCTTTCTTT. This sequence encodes CASSYRPQGRLNTEAFF.

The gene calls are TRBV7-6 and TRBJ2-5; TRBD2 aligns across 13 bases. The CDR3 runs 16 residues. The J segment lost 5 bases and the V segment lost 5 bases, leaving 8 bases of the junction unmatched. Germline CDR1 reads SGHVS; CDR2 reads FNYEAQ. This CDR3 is CASSRGLAGVLETQYF. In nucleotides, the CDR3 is TGTGCCAGCAGCCGAGGACTAGCGGGGGTGTTGGAGACCCAGTACTTC. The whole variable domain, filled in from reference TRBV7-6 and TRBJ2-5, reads GAGVSQSPRYKVTKRGQDVALRCDPISGHVSLYWYRQALGQGPEFLTYFNYEAQQDKSGLPNDRFSAERPEGSISTLTIQRTEQRDSAMYRCASSRGLAGVLETQYFGPGTRLLVL.

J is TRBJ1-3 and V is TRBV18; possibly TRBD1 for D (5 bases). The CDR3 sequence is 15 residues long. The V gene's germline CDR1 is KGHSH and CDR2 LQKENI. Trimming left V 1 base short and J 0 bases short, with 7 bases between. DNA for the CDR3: TGTGCCAGCTCACCACAGGGGCTCTCTGGAAACACCATATATTTT. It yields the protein CASSPQGLSGNTIYF.

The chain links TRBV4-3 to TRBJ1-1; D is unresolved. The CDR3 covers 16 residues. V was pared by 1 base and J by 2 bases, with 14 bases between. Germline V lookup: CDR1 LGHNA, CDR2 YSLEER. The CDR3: CASSQALGRVNTEAFF. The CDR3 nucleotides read TGCGCCAGCAGCCAAGCCCTAGGGCGGGTTAACACTGAAGCTTTCTTT.

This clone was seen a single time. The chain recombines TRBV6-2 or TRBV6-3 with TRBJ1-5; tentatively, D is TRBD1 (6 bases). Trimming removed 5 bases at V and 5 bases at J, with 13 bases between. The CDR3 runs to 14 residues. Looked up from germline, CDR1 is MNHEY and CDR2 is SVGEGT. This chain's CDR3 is CASSTGTIYQPQHF. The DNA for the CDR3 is TGTGCCAGCAGTACAGGGACGATTTATCAGCCCCAGCATTTT.

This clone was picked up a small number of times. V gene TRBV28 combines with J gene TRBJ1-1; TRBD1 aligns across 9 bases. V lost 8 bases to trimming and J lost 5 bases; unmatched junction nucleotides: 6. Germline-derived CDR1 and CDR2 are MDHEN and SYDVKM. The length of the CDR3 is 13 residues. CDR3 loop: CASLLQGATEAFF. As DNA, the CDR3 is TGTGCCAGCCTCTTACAGGGGGCGACTGAAGCTTTCTTT.

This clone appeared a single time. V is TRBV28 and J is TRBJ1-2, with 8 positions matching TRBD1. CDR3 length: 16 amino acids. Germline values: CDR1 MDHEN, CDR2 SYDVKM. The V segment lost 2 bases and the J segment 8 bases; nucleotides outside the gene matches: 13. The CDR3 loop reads CASSLHKRQGLGGYTF. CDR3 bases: TGTGCCAGCAGTTTACACAAAAGACAGGGGTTAGGAGGCTACACCTTC.

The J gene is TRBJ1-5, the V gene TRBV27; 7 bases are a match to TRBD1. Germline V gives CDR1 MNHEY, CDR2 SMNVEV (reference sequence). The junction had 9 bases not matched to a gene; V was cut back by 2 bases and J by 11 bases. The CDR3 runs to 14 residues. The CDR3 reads CASSLLQGTGTQHF. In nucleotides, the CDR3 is TGTGCCAGCAGTTTACTACAGGGGACGGGGACCCAGCATTTT.

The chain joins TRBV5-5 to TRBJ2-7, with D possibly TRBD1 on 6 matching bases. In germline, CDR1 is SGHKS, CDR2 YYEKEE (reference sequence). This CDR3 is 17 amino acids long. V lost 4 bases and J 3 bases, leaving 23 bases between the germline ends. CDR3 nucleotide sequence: TGTGCCAGCAGCCCCGGGTCGACAGGAAACGTCTTCTACGAGCAGTACTTC. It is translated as CASSPGSTGNVFYEQYF.

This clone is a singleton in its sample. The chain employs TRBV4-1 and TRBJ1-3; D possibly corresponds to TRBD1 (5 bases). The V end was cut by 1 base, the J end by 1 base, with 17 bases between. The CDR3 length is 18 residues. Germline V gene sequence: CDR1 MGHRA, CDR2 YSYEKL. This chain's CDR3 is CASSQVRWGRTSGNTIYF. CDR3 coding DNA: TGCGCCAGCAGCCAAGTCCGGTGGGGGAGGACGTCTGGAAACACCATATATTTT.

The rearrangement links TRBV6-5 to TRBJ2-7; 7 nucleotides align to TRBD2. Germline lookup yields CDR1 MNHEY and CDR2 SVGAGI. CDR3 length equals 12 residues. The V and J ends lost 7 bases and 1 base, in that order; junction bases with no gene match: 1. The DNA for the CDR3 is TGTGCCAGCACGGGGGGTTCCTACGAGCAGTACTTC. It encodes CASTGGSYEQYF.